This TCR beta chain is from a study of blood T cell repertoires in COVID-19. Study context: PBMCs, B-cell-depleted T cells, or T cells provided the cDNA or gDNA that made up the material.

Original data processing: Amplification with reference gene primers provided the estimates of nucleated cell counts. Profiling relied on immunoSEQ multiplex PCR, and the TCRdb table lists in-frame clones only, not all of them. V and J calls and clone size are copied from that table; D and trimming were computed from the DNA. The repertoire includes around 250,000 clones, 89% of them detected once, and 0.94% sits in the top ten. Per the germline V gene, CDR1 is LNHNV and CDR2 is YYDKDF (reference sequence). V was shortened by 4 bases and J by 2 bases, with 11 bases between the two germline ends. The CDR3 is 14 residues long.

The sample was peripheral blood. The chain links TRBV15 to TRBJ2-5; no clear D. This sequence originates from a woman between 35 and 50 years old who had recovered from COVID-19. This chain's CDR3 is CATSKGQAQETQYF. CDR3 nucleotide sequence: TGTGCCACCAGCAAAGGCCAGGCTCAAGAGACCCAGTACTTC.